These T cell receptor beta chains were read from a single sample in a study of blood T cell repertoires in COVID-19. This table comes from immunoSEQ multiplex PCR, and its TCRdb copy is limited to in-frame clones, with some not included. The table has fewer than 250,000 clones, about 83% seen once. Sequenced material: PBMCs or T cells enriched from blood (not recorded which). The receptors stem from a woman aged 40 to 49 who had been exposed to COVID-19. The CDR3 runs from the conserved cysteine through the conserved F or W.

V: TRBV18; CDR3: CASSSPGQGSGKLFF
V: TRBV6-1; CDR3: CASSELRTGRVYGYTF
V: TRBV9; CDR3: CASSPSGGYNEQFF
V: TRBV3-1/TRBV3-2; CDR3: CASSQGLASEQFF
V: TRBV10-3; CDR3: CAISGADQPQHF
V: TRBV18; CDR3: CASSPPGGSYNEQFF
V: TRBV6-4; CDR3: CASSDDRGQPQFF
V: TRBV10-3; CDR3: CAIRPMRAYEGYTF
V: TRBV5-1; CDR3: CASSQVMGSGTSSYEQYF
V: TRBV7-8; CDR3: CASSLGWLNTEAFF
V: TRBV9; CDR3: CASSLGQVNTGELFF
V: TRBV25-1; CDR3: CASSREQGYSYDGQYF
V: TRBV5-5; CDR3: CASSKRKDSSYLANYGYTF
V: TRBV18; CDR3: CASSPDYGQGYEQYF
V: TRBV30; CDR3: CAWSATGGKADGYTF
V: TRBV7-2; CDR3: CASSLGRGWVGTEAFF
V: TRBV6-5; CDR3: CASGIGLYEQYF
V: TRBV6-6; CDR3: CASTASKGAHNSPLHF
V: TRBV4-3; CDR3: CASSQAAIQGAVDTEAFF
V: TRBV6-5; CDR3: CASSYSGGETQYF
V: TRBV4-1; CDR3: CASSRNQGSNYGYTF
V: TRBV6-5; CDR3: CASSPGGGAYGYTF
V: TRBV2; CDR3: CASSEARLPRTEAFF
V: TRBV30; CDR3: CAWRWGRGLSRLYGYTF
V: TRBV5-1; CDR3: CASSDQGTDTQYF
V: TRBV29-1; CDR3: CSVAGTGIYGYTF
V: TRBV6-1; CDR3: CASSEVAGGSYEQYF
V: TRBV10-1; CDR3: CASSEGQGPANYGYTF
V: TRBV5-1; CDR3: CASSYSDSQSEQYF
V: TRBV18; CDR3: CASGTGGYTEAFF
V: TRBV10-3; CDR3: CAISESQGRGYTF
V: TRBV10-3; CDR3: CAISELPGNTEAFF
V: TRBV19; CDR3: CASSILLAAYPQHF
V: TRBV18; CDR3: CASSPETGVMVSGYTF
V: TRBV11-2; CDR3: CASSPRQHDLSSYNSPLHF
V: TRBV28; CDR3: CASRRQGAQATNEKLFF
V: TRBV27; CDR3: CASSLGRGYGYTF
V: TRBV13; CDR3: CASSFSSTGELFF
V: TRBV19; CDR3: CASSIEGQGVFSYNEQFF
V: TRBV9; CDR3: CASSVAGDPGAVNSPLHF
V: TRBV5-6; CDR3: CASSFLTGSDTQYF
V: TRBV6-5; CDR3: CASSYSRGGDSPLHF
V: TRBV7-2; CDR3: CASSVTGEQYF
V: TRBV28; CDR3: CASTDSILNTEAFF
V: TRBV5-6; CDR3: CATSSRVGNSPLHF
V: TRBV9; CDR3: CASSPQGRGAEKLFF
V: TRBV5-1; CDR3: CASTLSDFTYNEQFF
V: TRBV7-8; CDR3: CASSLTSGGSNEQFF
V: TRBV19; CDR3: CASSLKRDRNTDTQYF
V: TRBV5-1; CDR3: CASSPGQGNTEAFF
V: TRBV6-5; CDR3: CASTAGYYTEAFF
V: TRBV10-3; CDR3: CAISVAGLAGEVQETQYF
V: TRBV7-2; CDR3: CASSGGGAKNEQFF